The 7 T cell receptor beta chains below all came from one sample that was sequenced in a study of T-cell reconstitution after alpha-beta-depleted transplantation in children. Preparing the TCRbeta library involved the use of unique molecular identifiers. TCRdb processed the PCR reads anew with MiXCR; each CDR3 protein has one entry. Of over 200,000 distinct CDR3 sequences listed, approximately 10% are singletons. Sequencing was performed on PBMCs, taken before TCRalphabeta/CD19-depleted stem cell transplant. The receptors here all came from a child less than two years old with acute myeloid leukemia, due to receive a stem cell transplant.

At least ten counts were recorded for this clonotype. An end of the junction differs from the germline gene, which may be a read error. The gene calls are TRBV7-2 and TRBJ2-5, with 7 bases lining up with TRBD2. This CDR3 spans 16 amino acids. CDR1 is SGHTA and CDR2 is FQGNSA in the germline V gene. The CDR3 bases are TGTGCCAGCAGCTTAGGGATAAGCGGGGCCCAAGCGCCCCCCACCTTC. It codes for CASSLGISGAQAPPTF.

This clonotype was found many times. The chain recombines TRBV5-1 with TRBJ2-5; a possible D gene is TRBD1 (5 bases). CDR1 is SGHRS and CDR2 is YFSETQ in the germline V gene. The CDR3 has 12 amino acids. The ends were cut back, 7 bases at V and 3 bases at J, with 10 bases in the middle. The CDR3 DNA is TGCGCCAGCTCACAGGTAGAAGAGACCCAGTACTTC. Translating it yields CASSQVEETQYF.

This clonotype has ten or more counts. This chain uses TRBV5-6 with TRBJ1-2; 8 bases agree with TRBD1. The CDR3 has 18 amino acids. CDR1 and CDR2 from the germline V gene are SGHDT and YYEEEE. Trimming cost V 0 bases and J 3 bases; bases outside gene matches: 13. This CDR3 is CASSLAGTGLGLDYGYTF. CDR3 bases: TGTGCCAGCAGCTTGGCTGGGACAGGCCTCGGATTAGACTATGGCTACACCTTC.

This clonotype occurred many times. V usage is TRBV20-1 and J usage is TRBJ2-1, with D tentatively TRBD1 (6 bases). The CDR3 is 11 residues long. Per germline, CDR1 DFQATT and CDR2 SNEGSKA (reference sequence). V lost 6 bases and J 7 bases, leaving 10 bases between the germline ends. The CDR3 bases are TGCAGTGCGCATCAGGGGAATGAGCAGTTCTTC. Encoded protein: CSAHQGNEQFF.

This clonotype was found many times. The chain combines TRBV5-1 with TRBJ1-2; perhaps TRBD1 as D (6 bases). The CDR3 contains 15 residues. The germline V gene has CDR1 SGHRS and CDR2 YFSETQ. The V gene lost 4 bases and the J gene lost 4 bases, with 17 bases spanning the gap. The CDR3 here is CASSLDRTPAYGYTF. DNA for the CDR3: TGCGCCAGCAGCCTAGACAGGACACCTGCCTATGGCTACACCTTC.

This chain uses TRBV6-1 with TRBJ2-1, with 13 bases aligning to TRBD2. This CDR3 region has 14 residues. Germline CDR1 MNHNS, CDR2 SASEGT. V was pared by 5 bases and J by 12 bases, with 7 bases of the junction left unmatched. CDR3 sequence: CASSPGTSGARQFF. CDR3 sequence (DNA): TGTGCCAGCAGTCCAGGGACTAGCGGGGCTAGGCAGTTCTTC.

Concerning this clonotype: A much larger clone differs from this one at a single base, so this may be a read error. The gene calls are TRBV12-3 or TRBV12-4 and TRBJ1-2, with D perhaps TRBD1 (5 bases). This CDR3 contains 14 residues. The CDR3 DNA is TGTGCCAGCAGTTTAAGGGGACGGGACTATGGCGACACCTTC. Translating gives CASSLRGRDYGDTF.